This is a list of T cell receptor beta chains from one sample in a study of blood T cell repertoires in COVID-19. The protocol was immunoSEQ multiplex PCR, while the TCRdb copy is restricted to in-frame clones and leaves out a portion. The data contain tens of thousands of clones, 80% to 85% of them singletons. Sample: peripheral blood. All receptors derive from a man in his thirties or forties with COVID-19, enrolled during active disease. CDR3s include the opening cysteine and the closing phenylalanine or tryptophan. The order of the fields is V gene, D gene, J gene, clone size, CDR3 DNA, CDR3 protein. A D gene is named only where the DNA matches it firmly. Size is omitted from some rows. Given values are once, few, many or a class for expanded clones.

v_call: TRBV27; d_call: TRBD2; j_call: TRBJ2-7; clone_size: NA; cdr3_nt: TGTGCCAGCAGTTGGGGCCTTACTAGCGCCTCCTACGAGCAGTACTTC; cdr3_aa: CASSWGLTSASYEQYF
v_call: TRBV24-1; d_call: NA; j_call: TRBJ1-2; clone_size: once; cdr3_nt: TGTGCCACCAGTGACCCGGACAGCAGGATAGGCTACACCTTC; cdr3_aa: CATSDPDSRIGYTF
v_call: TRBV19; d_call: NA; j_call: TRBJ2-7; clone_size: NA; cdr3_nt: TGTGCCAGTAGTATCAAGGTTTCAGGCTACGAGCAGTACTTC; cdr3_aa: CASSIKVSGYEQYF
v_call: TRBV7-2; d_call: NA; j_call: TRBJ2-1; clone_size: few; cdr3_nt: TGTGCCAGCAGCTCCCTGTCCTGGAGCAATGAGCAGTTCTTC; cdr3_aa: CASSSLSWSNEQFF
v_call: TRBV19; d_call: NA; j_call: TRBJ1-1; clone_size: NA; cdr3_nt: TGTGCCAGTTCGACTGGGGGGTACACTGAAGCTTTCTTT; cdr3_aa: CASSTGGYTEAFF
v_call: TRBV28; d_call: NA; j_call: TRBJ1-2; clone_size: NA; cdr3_nt: TGTGCCAGCACGCCGGGTTTTAACTATGGCTACACCTTC; cdr3_aa: CASTPGFNYGYTF
v_call: TRBV18; d_call: NA; j_call: TRBJ2-1; clone_size: NA; cdr3_nt: TGTGCCAGCTCTCCAGAGTGGACTACGACAGTTGAGCAGTTCTTC; cdr3_aa: CASSPEWTTTVEQFF
v_call: TRBV7-7; d_call: NA; j_call: TRBJ2-2; clone_size: NA; cdr3_nt: TGTGCTAGCAGCTTAGACGGTGGCGGGGAGCTGTTTTTT; cdr3_aa: CASSLDGGGELFF
v_call: TRBV11-1; d_call: NA; j_call: TRBJ2-1; clone_size: NA; cdr3_nt: TGTGCCAGCAGCTTATCTATTAGCGCCTACAATGAGCAGTTCTTC; cdr3_aa: CASSLSISAYNEQFF
v_call: TRBV30; d_call: NA; j_call: TRBJ1-3; clone_size: NA; cdr3_nt: TGTGCCTGGAGCCGTACTTCAGGGTACGGAAACACCATATATTTT; cdr3_aa: CAWSRTSGYGNTIYF
v_call: TRBV28; d_call: NA; j_call: TRBJ1-4; clone_size: NA; cdr3_nt: TGTGCCAGCAGTCCCCAGGGGCCGGGTAATGAAAAACTGTTTTTT; cdr3_aa: CASSPQGPGNEKLFF
v_call: TRBV28; d_call: NA; j_call: TRBJ1-2; clone_size: NA; cdr3_nt: TGTGCCAGCAGGTTAGGGAGCAGTCCTGGCTACACCTTC; cdr3_aa: CASRLGSSPGYTF
v_call: TRBV27; d_call: TRBD1; j_call: TRBJ1-2; clone_size: NA; cdr3_nt: TGTGCCAGCAGTTGGGACAGGGCCGCTGGCTACACCTTC; cdr3_aa: CASSWDRAAGYTF
v_call: TRBV11-1; d_call: TRBD1; j_call: TRBJ2-3; clone_size: NA; cdr3_nt: TGTGCCAGCAGCCGAAGGACAGGGCAGAGAGATACGCAGTATTTT; cdr3_aa: CASSRRTGQRDTQYF
v_call: TRBV7-9; d_call: TRBD2; j_call: TRBJ2-1; clone_size: NA; cdr3_nt: TGTGCCAGCAGCCCCCGGCTAGCGGGAGAAGGCGATGAGCAGTTCTTC; cdr3_aa: CASSPRLAGEGDEQFF
v_call: TRBV5-4; d_call: NA; j_call: TRBJ2-2; clone_size: NA; cdr3_nt: TGTGCCAGCAGCCCTCCGGAAGGGGGCACCGGGGAGCTGTTTTTT; cdr3_aa: CASSPPEGGTGELFF
v_call: TRBV3-1/TRBV3-2; d_call: TRBD1; j_call: TRBJ2-7; clone_size: medium-sized; cdr3_nt: TGTGCCAGCAGCCAAGATCTGGGACAGGGTAGCTCCTACGAGCAGTACTTC; cdr3_aa: CASSQDLGQGSSYEQYF
v_call: TRBV7-9; d_call: TRBD1; j_call: TRBJ2-7; clone_size: NA; cdr3_nt: TGTGCCAGCAGCTTAGAAGGTGAGGACAGGGTCCATCAGTACTTC; cdr3_aa: CASSLEGEDRVHQYF
v_call: TRBV5-1; d_call: TRBD2; j_call: TRBJ2-5; clone_size: NA; cdr3_nt: TGCGCCAGCAGCTCGACTAGCGGGAGAGAGACCCAGTACTTC; cdr3_aa: CASSSTSGRETQYF
v_call: TRBV6-2/TRBV6-3; d_call: TRBD2; j_call: TRBJ2-1; clone_size: NA; cdr3_nt: TGTGCCAGCAGTTACGCTAGCGGGTGGAATGAGCAGTTCTTC; cdr3_aa: CASSYASGWNEQFF
v_call: TRBV3-1/TRBV3-2; d_call: TRBD1; j_call: TRBJ1-1; clone_size: NA; cdr3_nt: TGTGCCAGCAGCCAAGGAAGATCTGACAGGGATGAAGCTTTCTTT; cdr3_aa: CASSQGRSDRDEAFF
v_call: TRBV7-9; d_call: NA; j_call: TRBJ1-4; clone_size: NA; cdr3_nt: TGTGCCAGCAGCCCCCAGGGGTGGGGGACTAATGAAAAACTGTTTTTT; cdr3_aa: CASSPQGWGTNEKLFF
v_call: TRBV15; d_call: NA; j_call: TRBJ2-5; clone_size: NA; cdr3_nt: TGTGCCACCAGTTCAACTACAGGGCCGGAGACCCAGTACTTC; cdr3_aa: CATSSTTGPETQYF
v_call: TRBV9; d_call: NA; j_call: TRBJ2-7; clone_size: NA; cdr3_nt: TGTGCCAGCAGCGTCTTCAGCTACGAGCAGTACTTC; cdr3_aa: CASSVFSYEQYF
v_call: TRBV19; d_call: NA; j_call: TRBJ1-6; clone_size: NA; cdr3_nt: TGTGCCAGTAGTATATTTGCCCGAAAAGCGGATTCACCCCTCCACTTT; cdr3_aa: CASSIFARKADSPLHF
v_call: TRBV6-6; d_call: TRBD2; j_call: TRBJ2-5; clone_size: NA; cdr3_nt: TGTGCCAGCAGTCAACGGACTAGCGGGAGGGCCTTGGAGACCCAGTACTTC; cdr3_aa: CASSQRTSGRALETQYF
v_call: TRBV9; d_call: NA; j_call: TRBJ1-2; clone_size: NA; cdr3_nt: TGTGCCAGCAGCGCCCCGGGTGGCTACACCTTC; cdr3_aa: CASSAPGGYTF
v_call: TRBV5-1; d_call: NA; j_call: TRBJ2-5; clone_size: NA; cdr3_nt: TGCGCCAGCAGCTTGGGAGAGGGCTCGCGGACCCAGTACTTC; cdr3_aa: CASSLGEGSRTQYF
v_call: TRBV10-2; d_call: TRBD1; j_call: TRBJ2-1; clone_size: NA; cdr3_nt: TGCGCCAGCAGTGAGTCGGTGGGACAGGGTATTTGGGGGCAGTTCTTC; cdr3_aa: CASSESVGQGIWGQFF
v_call: TRBV11-2; d_call: TRBD1; j_call: TRBJ1-1; clone_size: NA; cdr3_nt: TGTGCCAGCACCATCGGGACAGCGAACACTGAAGCTTTCTTT; cdr3_aa: CASTIGTANTEAFF
v_call: TRBV11-1; d_call: TRBD1; j_call: TRBJ2-7; clone_size: NA; cdr3_nt: TGTGCCAGCAGCCCCGACCGGGACAGGTCCTCCTACGAGCAGTACTTC; cdr3_aa: CASSPDRDRSSYEQYF
v_call: TRBV28; d_call: TRBD1; j_call: TRBJ1-5; clone_size: NA; cdr3_nt: TGTGCCAGCATCCCACAGGGGGAAATCGATCAGCCCCAGCATTTT; cdr3_aa: CASIPQGEIDQPQHF
v_call: TRBV19; d_call: TRBD2; j_call: TRBJ2-1; clone_size: NA; cdr3_nt: TGTGCCAGTAGTAGCTCCGGGACTAGGGCCTCAGAGCAGTTCTTC; cdr3_aa: CASSSSGTRASEQFF
v_call: TRBV14; d_call: NA; j_call: TRBJ2-1; clone_size: once; cdr3_nt: TGTGCCAGCAGCCAAGGATACTCTAGCGTGGGCGGGTACAATGAGCAGTTCTTC; cdr3_aa: CASSQGYSSVGGYNEQFF
v_call: TRBV9; d_call: TRBD2; j_call: TRBJ2-2; clone_size: NA; cdr3_nt: TGTGCCAGCAGCCGACGAGGGACTAGCGAAAACACCGGGGAGCTGTTTTTT; cdr3_aa: CASSRRGTSENTGELFF
v_call: TRBV7-8; d_call: TRBD1; j_call: TRBJ2-2; clone_size: NA; cdr3_nt: TGTGCCAGCAGCTTAGGGGACAGGAGTGTGTTTTTT; cdr3_aa: CASSLGDRSVFF
v_call: TRBV28; d_call: TRBD1; j_call: TRBJ1-5; clone_size: once; cdr3_nt: TGTGCCAGTAAGAGGGCAGGGGGCCATTTCAATCAGCCCCAGCATTTT; cdr3_aa: CASKRAGGHFNQPQHF
v_call: TRBV6-2/TRBV6-3; d_call: TRBD2; j_call: TRBJ2-1; clone_size: NA; cdr3_nt: TGTGCCAGCAGCCCTAAGGGGACTAGCGGGAGATCCAACAATGAGCAGTTCTTC; cdr3_aa: CASSPKGTSGRSNNEQFF
v_call: TRBV30; d_call: NA; j_call: TRBJ1-1; clone_size: medium-sized; cdr3_nt: TGTGCCTGGAGTAGTGTGGCAATGAACACTGAAGCTTTCTTT; cdr3_aa: CAWSSVAMNTEAFF
v_call: TRBV18; d_call: TRBD1; j_call: TRBJ1-6; clone_size: few; cdr3_nt: TGTGCCAGCTCACCACGACCCGGGACAGGGGATACTTCACCCCTCCACTTT; cdr3_aa: CASSPRPGTGDTSPLHF
v_call: TRBV11-2; d_call: TRBD1; j_call: TRBJ1-1; clone_size: NA; cdr3_nt: TGTGCCAGCAGCTTGGGACAGGGGAGGACTGAAGCTTTCTTT; cdr3_aa: CASSLGQGRTEAFF
v_call: TRBV6-2/TRBV6-3; d_call: NA; j_call: TRBJ2-3; clone_size: NA; cdr3_nt: TGTGCCAGCAGTTTCGCGGTTGGAGATACGCAGTATTTT; cdr3_aa: CASSFAVGDTQYF
v_call: TRBV19; d_call: NA; j_call: TRBJ1-1; clone_size: NA; cdr3_nt: TGTGCCAGTAGTATTCAGGGGCTGAACACTGAAGCTTTCTTT; cdr3_aa: CASSIQGLNTEAFF
v_call: TRBV2; d_call: NA; j_call: TRBJ2-4; clone_size: NA; cdr3_nt: TGTGCCAGGACGGAGGGGAGAGCCAAAAACATTCAGTACTTC; cdr3_aa: CARTEGRAKNIQYF
v_call: TRBV5-6; d_call: NA; j_call: TRBJ1-5; clone_size: NA; cdr3_nt: TGTGCCAGCAGCTTTACAGGCTATAGCAATCAGCCCCAGCATTTT; cdr3_aa: CASSFTGYSNQPQHF
v_call: TRBV19; d_call: NA; j_call: TRBJ2-5; clone_size: NA; cdr3_nt: TGTGCCAGTAGTATAGAAACGGAAGAGACCCAGTACTTC; cdr3_aa: CASSIETEETQYF
v_call: TRBV30; d_call: TRBD1; j_call: TRBJ1-1; clone_size: NA; cdr3_nt: TGTGCCTGGAGTGCGTGGGACAGAAACACTGAAGCTTTCTTT; cdr3_aa: CAWSAWDRNTEAFF
v_call: TRBV3-1/TRBV3-2; d_call: TRBD2; j_call: TRBJ2-3; clone_size: few; cdr3_nt: TGTGCCAGCAGCCCTAGAAGGACTAGCGGGAGTAGGGATACGCAGTATTTT; cdr3_aa: CASSPRRTSGSRDTQYF
v_call: TRBV2; d_call: NA; j_call: TRBJ2-7; clone_size: NA; cdr3_nt: TGTGCCAGCACCCAACAGGAACCCTCCTACGAGCAGTACTTC; cdr3_aa: CASTQQEPSYEQYF
v_call: TRBV21-1; d_call: NA; j_call: TRBJ2-5; clone_size: NA; cdr3_nt: TGTGCCAGCAGCCATCCCAACCGGGACAGGGGACGGGAGACCCAGTACTTC; cdr3_aa: CASSHPNRDRGRETQYF
v_call: TRBV24-1; d_call: TRBD2; j_call: TRBJ2-1; clone_size: NA; cdr3_nt: TGTGCCACCAGTGATCCCCGGGATCTAGCGGGGGCCAATGAGCAGTTCTTC; cdr3_aa: CATSDPRDLAGANEQFF
v_call: TRBV5-4; d_call: NA; j_call: TRBJ2-1; clone_size: NA; cdr3_nt: TGTGCCAGCAGCTTAGTGGGGCACACGACCCCCAATGAGCAGTTCTTC; cdr3_aa: CASSLVGHTTPNEQFF
v_call: TRBV9; d_call: TRBD1; j_call: TRBJ1-1; clone_size: once; cdr3_nt: TGTGCCAGCAGCGAACGACAGGGAAACACTGAAGCTTTCTTT; cdr3_aa: CASSERQGNTEAFF
v_call: TRBV7-8; d_call: NA; j_call: TRBJ1-3; clone_size: NA; cdr3_nt: TGTGCCAGCAGCTTAACGGAGCTCCCTATCTCTGGAAACACCATATATTTT; cdr3_aa: CASSLTELPISGNTIYF
v_call: TRBV3-1/TRBV3-2; d_call: TRBD1; j_call: TRBJ2-3; clone_size: NA; cdr3_nt: TGTGCCAGCAGCCGGTGGCAGGGGGCATCAGATACGCAGTATTTT; cdr3_aa: CASSRWQGASDTQYF